This T cell receptor (beta chain) was identified during a study of CD8 T cells in Susac syndrome. The study, taken as a whole, reports: Acknowledgment was made by the study that its TCR sequencing and HLA analysis involved a relatively small number of individuals.

As to this clonotype: Antigen: not known.

Reverse transcription of roughly 0.45 to 1 ug RNA used random hexamers. One entry per CDR3 protein results from TCRdb running MiXCR on the immunoSEQ multiplex PCR reads. The table shows 200,000 to 250,000 distinct CDR3 sequences, with approximately 95% occurring only once. Sequencing of TCR beta was performed on blood CD8+ and CD4+ T cells. The V segment lost 6 bases and the J segment 10 bases; nucleotides outside the gene matches: 11. The CDR3 covers 14 residues. The germline V gene has CDR1 SGHNT and CDR2 YENEEA. This sequence joins TRBV11-3 and TRBJ2-1; 8 positions match TRBD2. The sequenced material came from CD4+ T cells from PBMCs. The receptor was derived from a human donor with multiple sclerosis. CDR3 DNA: TGTGCCAGCAGTCCTTTAACCGCGGGGGGCGAGCAGTTCTTC. Protein sequence: CASSPLTAGGEQFF.